The entry below gives a single TCR beta chain sequence along with its context. The antigen is undetermined. This entry is derived from a study of neoadjuvant anti-PD-1 for oral cavity cancer. The germline gives CDR1 SGHRS, CDR2 YFSETQ. CDR3 length equals 16 residues. With 2 bases clipped from V and 3 bases from J, the junction kept 8 bases outside the gene matches. Patients had HPV-negative, locally advanced oral cavity squamous cell carcinoma. The protocol was immunoSEQ multiplex PCR, while the TCRdb copy is restricted to in-frame clones and leaves out a portion. This table has about 16,000 clones, around 72% appearing once. Broader study findings: Pretreatment Treg/Th17 ratio correlated inversely with post-treatment tumor clonality.

The chain uses TRBV5-1 and TRBJ2-3; 8 bases fit TRBD2. The TCR was taken from a person between 40 and 85 years old with oral cavity squamous cell carcinoma. Specimen: PBMCs, collected before nivolumab (anti-PD-1) treatment. CDR3 sequence (DNA): TGCGCCAGCAGCTTACCCCTCGCGGGGGGTACAGATACGCAGTATTTT. The encoded protein is CASSLPLAGGTDTQYF.